A selection of T cell receptor beta chains follows, all from one sample in a study of Tregs in tolerant kidney transplant recipients. Some clones are missing from TCRdb's copy, which holds only in-frame ones; the method was immunoSEQ multiplex PCR. The sample holds about 77,000 clones, roughly 98% seen once. Source: CD4+ T cells from blood, taken before the transplant. The source of these receptors is a human donor who received a combined kidney and bone marrow transplant. The CDR3 runs from the conserved cysteine through the conserved F or W. The D gene is left open where the match is weak. Clone size appears in some rows only: once, few, many, or a class for an expanded clone.

CDR3 protein	CDR3 DNA	J gene	V gene	clone size	D gene
CASSLDSIYGYTF	TGTGCCAGCAGCTTAGACAGTATCTATGGCTACACCTTC	TRBJ1-2	TRBV11-3	NA	NA
CASRATGGSGEQFF	TGTGCCAGCAGGGCTACAGGGGGCTCGGGTGAGCAGTTCTTC	TRBJ2-1	TRBV6-4	NA	TRBD1
CASSQDLWGLDSDTQYF	TGCGCCAGCAGCCAAGATCTATGGGGGCTAGATTCAGATACGCAGTATTTT	TRBJ2-3	TRBV4-3	once	NA
CASSLKVTGGGIQPQHF	TGTGCCAGCAGCCTAAAGGTAACAGGGGGAGGTATTCAGCCCCAGCATTTT	TRBJ1-5	TRBV2	NA	TRBD1
CASSQMTGSLETQYF	TGCGCCAGCAGCCAAATGACAGGGTCCTTAGAGACCCAGTACTTC	TRBJ2-5	TRBV4-3	NA	TRBD1
CASSLVMGGPPYEQYF	TGTGCCAGCAGCTTAGTTATGGGGGGGCCCCCCTACGAGCAGTACTTC	TRBJ2-7	TRBV7-2	NA	NA
CASSLGDSIFQETQYF	TGTGCCAGCAGCTTGGGGGACAGCATTTTCCAAGAGACCCAGTACTTC	TRBJ2-5	TRBV5-4	once	TRBD1
CASSRTGTTEAFF	TGTGCCAGCTCAAGGACAGGGACCACTGAAGCTTTCTTT	TRBJ1-1	TRBV18	once	TRBD1
CASSLVGGYGVTEAFF	TGTGCCAGCAGCTTAGTGGGAGGGTATGGAGTCACTGAAGCTTTCTTT	TRBJ1-1	TRBV7-2	NA	NA
CASSPRTGYQETQYF	TGTGCCAGCAGCCCCCGGACAGGGTATCAAGAGACCCAGTACTTC	TRBJ2-5	TRBV5-4	NA	TRBD1
CASEYSPWDEQFF	TGTGCCAGCGAGTACAGCCCCTGGGATGAGCAGTTCTTC	TRBJ2-1	TRBV6-6	NA	NA
CASSPPQSHRGEQFF	TGTGCCAGTAGTCCGCCCCAGTCCCACAGGGGGGAGCAGTTCTTC	TRBJ2-1	TRBV19	NA	TRBD1
CASSSRTSGAYEQYF	TGCGCCAGCAGCTCGCGGACTAGCGGGGCCTACGAGCAGTACTTC	TRBJ2-7	TRBV5-1	NA	TRBD2
CASSLRQPQHF	TGTGCCAGCAGTTTACGTCAGCCCCAGCATTTT	TRBJ1-5	TRBV28	NA	NA
CASSGGQGFPDTQYF	TGCGCCAGCAGCGGGGGACAGGGGTTCCCAGATACGCAGTATTTT	TRBJ2-3	TRBV5-1	NA	TRBD1
CASSSRYRDTGELFF	TGTGCCAGCAGCTCAAGATACAGGGACACCGGGGAGCTGTTTTTT	TRBJ2-2	TRBV7-3	NA	NA
CASSLGEAPAYNEQFF	TGTGCCAGCAGCTTGGGCGAGGCCCCGGCCTACAATGAGCAGTTCTTC	TRBJ2-1	TRBV5-8	NA	NA
CASSSPGRTGRAFF	TGTGCCAGTAGTTCTCCCGGGAGGACAGGGAGAGCTTTCTTT	TRBJ1-1	TRBV19	NA	TRBD1
CASSATANTEAFF	TGTGCCAGCAGCGCGACAGCTAACACTGAAGCTTTCTTT	TRBJ1-1	TRBV7-6	NA	NA
CASSAIQSGTGAREQYF	TGTGCCAGCAGTGCTATCCAATCCGGGACAGGGGCTAGGGAGCAGTACTTC	TRBJ2-7	TRBV6-1	NA	TRBD1
CASSGRGISYEQYF	TGTGCCAGCAGCGGTCGGGGGATTTCCTACGAGCAGTACTTC	TRBJ2-7	TRBV11-3	NA	NA
CASSSNAGAGELFF	TGTGCCAGCAGCTCCAATGCCGGAGCCGGGGAGCTGTTTTTT	TRBJ2-2	TRBV5-5	NA	NA
CASSSTGWDTEAFF	TGCGCCAGCAGCTCGACAGGGTGGGACACTGAAGCTTTCTTT	TRBJ1-1	TRBV5-1	NA	TRBD1
CASSLWAGGNQPQHF	TGTGCCAGCAGCTTGTGGGCCGGTGGCAATCAGCCCCAGCATTTT	TRBJ1-5	TRBV5-8	NA	NA
CASSYSGGENQPQHF	TGTGCCAGCAGTTACTCTGGGGGGGAGAATCAGCCCCAGCATTTT	TRBJ1-5	TRBV6-6	NA	NA
CASSPGLAGGYDEQFF	TGTGCCAGCAGCCCAGGACTAGCGGGAGGTTACGATGAGCAGTTCTTC	TRBJ2-1	TRBV5-6	NA	TRBD2
CASSLFGLAGVGNEQFF	TGCGCCAGCAGCTTGTTTGGACTAGCGGGAGTTGGTAATGAGCAGTTCTTC	TRBJ2-1	TRBV5-1	once	TRBD2
CATSRGTGGGLAVAYGYTF	TGTGCCACCAGCAGGGGGACCGGGGGGGGCCTCGCTGTGGCCTATGGCTACACCTTC	TRBJ1-2	TRBV15	once	NA
CASTLDSTEAFF	TGTGCCAGCACCCTGGACAGCACTGAAGCTTTCTTT	TRBJ1-1	TRBV11-3	NA	NA
CASSPTGNTGELFF	TGTGCCAGCAGCCCCACTGGGAACACCGGGGAGCTGTTTTTT	TRBJ2-2	TRBV7-3	NA	NA
CASSLESPGGTDTQYF	TGTGCCAGCAGCTTAGAATCTCCGGGAGGCACAGATACGCAGTATTTT	TRBJ2-3	TRBV11-3	NA	NA
CASSLPKAGTGSALAKNIQYF	TGCGCCAGCAGCCTACCGAAAGCCGGGACAGGGTCCGCTCTAGCCAAAAACATTCAGTACTTC	TRBJ2-4	TRBV5-1	NA	TRBD1
CASSSGQGYGYTF	TGTGCCAGCAGCTCCGGACAGGGCTATGGCTACACCTTC	TRBJ1-2	TRBV7-3	NA	TRBD1
CAAGTPRRARETQYF	TGTGCCGCCGGAACTCCCCGGAGGGCGAGGGAGACCCAGTACTTC	TRBJ2-5	TRBV6-5	NA	NA
CASSSDSWDTQYF	TGTGCCAGCAGCTCGGACAGTTGGGATACGCAGTATTTT	TRBJ2-3	TRBV7-2	NA	NA
CASSEDRVGSYEQYF	TGTGCCAGCAGTGAAGACAGGGTGGGCTCCTACGAGCAGTACTTC	TRBJ2-7	TRBV6-1	NA	NA
CASSGLAGTTNTGELFF	TGTGCCAGCAGTGGACTAGCGGGGACCACGAACACCGGGGAGCTGTTTTTT	TRBJ2-2	TRBV6-1	NA	TRBD2
CASSLVPAGGINEQFF	TGTGCCAGCAGCTTAGTTCCGGCGGGGGGTATCAATGAGCAGTTCTTC	TRBJ2-1	TRBV7-2	NA	TRBD2
CATSSHAWAGGITDTQYF	TGTGCCACCAGCTCGCATGCCTGGGCGGGGGGTATCACAGATACGCAGTATTTT	TRBJ2-3	TRBV15	NA	TRBD2
CAWSEVGQGYNNEQFF	TGTGCCTGGAGTGAGGTCGGACAGGGATACAACAATGAGCAGTTCTTC	TRBJ2-1	TRBV30	once	TRBD1
CASSGTGVPGELFF	TGTGCCAGCAGCGGGACAGGGGTTCCCGGGGAGCTGTTTTTT	TRBJ2-2	TRBV6-5	NA	TRBD1
CASYPARHTGELFF	TGTGCCAGCTACCCGGCCAGGCACACCGGGGAGCTGTTTTTT	TRBJ2-2	TRBV6-1	NA	NA
CASSLVGLAGVYEQFF	TGTGCCAGCAGCTTAGTAGGGCTAGCGGGGGTCTATGAGCAGTTCTTC	TRBJ2-1	TRBV7-2	NA	TRBD2
CATQKQGISGNTIYF	TGTGCCACCCAGAAACAGGGGATCTCTGGAAACACCATATATTTT	TRBJ1-3	TRBV6-5	NA	TRBD1
CASSLAGRGAYEQYF	TGTGCCAGCAGCTTAGCTGGGCGGGGGGCCTACGAGCAGTACTTC	TRBJ2-7	TRBV7-9	NA	TRBD2
CASSLDLGYTF	TGTGCCAGCAGCTTGGACCTAGGCTACACCTTC	TRBJ1-2	TRBV5-4	NA	NA
CASSPELQGSGNTIYF	TGCGCCAGCAGTCCAGAATTACAGGGATCTGGAAACACCATATATTTT	TRBJ1-3	TRBV5-1	NA	NA
CAGQGSRFRPTDTQYF	TGTGCGGGGCAGGGAAGTAGATTCAGACCCACAGATACGCAGTATTTT	TRBJ2-3	TRBV7-9	NA	NA
CASSFLPDRGSEEQYF	TGTGCCAGCAGCTTTCTTCCCGACAGGGGGAGCGAGGAGCAGTACTTC	TRBJ2-7	TRBV7-8	NA	TRBD1
CASSLVRLTDTQYF	TGTGCCAGCAGCTTAGTGAGGCTGACAGATACGCAGTATTTT	TRBJ2-3	TRBV7-2	NA	NA
CASGLTSHSYNEQFF	TGTGCTAGTGGTTTGACTAGCCACTCCTACAATGAGCAGTTCTTC	TRBJ2-1	TRBV12-5	NA	NA
CASTTGSLSGNTIYF	TGTGCCAGTACTACCGGGTCCCTCTCTGGAAACACCATATATTTT	TRBJ1-3	TRBV19	NA	NA
CASTPRGPADTQYF	TGTGCCAGTACCCCCAGGGGGCCAGCAGATACGCAGTATTTT	TRBJ2-3	TRBV6-5	NA	TRBD1
CASSLEPTSYEQYF	TGCGCCAGCAGCTTGGAGCCTACCTCCTACGAGCAGTACTTC	TRBJ2-7	TRBV5-1	NA	NA
CASSLTNEKLFF	TGTGCCAGCAGCTTAACTAATGAAAAACTGTTTTTT	TRBJ1-4	TRBV2	NA	NA
CASSQGENQPQHF	TGCGCCAGCAGCCAAGGGGAGAATCAGCCCCAGCATTTT	TRBJ1-5	TRBV4-3	NA	NA
CASSLVGTGAYEQYF	TGTGCCAGCAGCTTAGTTGGGACAGGGGCCTACGAGCAGTACTTC	TRBJ2-7	TRBV11-2	NA	TRBD1
CATSRDISGSLAYEQYF	TGTGCCACCAGCAGAGATATTAGCGGGAGTCTAGCCTACGAGCAGTACTTC	TRBJ2-7	TRBV15	NA	TRBD2
CASSADRGRGNTIYF	TGTGCCAGCAGCGCAGACAGGGGAAGAGGAAACACCATATATTTT	TRBJ1-3	TRBV7-2	NA	TRBD1